This T cell receptor beta chain was sequenced for a study of shared clonotypes between healthy human individuals. Per germline, CDR1 MNHEY and CDR2 SVGAGI. The V end lost 6 bases, the J end lost 6 bases, and 16 bases lay between the germline ends. This CDR3 has 14 amino acids. Study-level results: It was anticipated that sequencing depth would influence how many clonotypes donors shared. Relative to memory subsets, naive subsets generally showed larger estimated richness.

As regards this clone: Its antigen is not identified.

Sequencing was performed with immunoSEQ multiplex PCR; in TCRdb, only in-frame clones are kept and a portion is missing. The table includes more than 2 million clones, around 95% detected once. Sequencing used naive CD4+ T cells sorted from blood. The subset is: CD45RA+ positively selected. This TCR was recovered from a man between 18 and 29 years old in good health. V is TRBV6-5 and J is TRBJ2-3, with D perhaps TRBD2 (7 bases). This chain's CDR3 is CASSRAGAGDTQYF. CDR3 bases: TGTGCCAGCAGCCGCGCGGGGGCCGGCGATACGCAGTATTTT.